One and the same sample provided the 20 T cell receptor beta chains below, sequenced in a study of CD8 T cell repertoires and HIV-1 epitope variants. No antigen is known for these receptors. This table comes from immunoSEQ multiplex PCR, and its TCRdb copy is limited to in-frame clones, with some not included. This table has nearly 5,000 clones, 55% to 75% appearing once. Sequences were obtained from cultured CD8+ T cells derived from PBMCs. The receptors shown here come from a male donor with HIV.

This chain links TRBV27 with TRBJ2-1, with no clear D. Germline-derived CDR1 and CDR2 are MNHEY and SMNVEV (reference sequence). V was cut by 7 bases and J by 4 bases, with 5 bases left in between. CDR3 length: 11 residues. CDR3 sequence reads: CASTNYNEQFF. The CDR3, as DNA: TGTGCCAGCACCAATTACAATGAGCAGTTCTTC.

CDR3 region: CASGLPHPSGGHNSPLHF. The DNA for the CDR3 is TGTGCTAGTGGTTTGCCACACCCCTCAGGGGGCCATAATTCACCCCTCCACTTT. This chain connects TRBV12-5 to TRBJ1-6, with 8 bases that match TRBD1. The J segment lost 5 bases and the V segment lost 2 bases, leaving 11 bases of the junction unmatched. Germline V gene sequence: CDR1 LGHNT, CDR2 FRNRAP. The CDR3 extends over 18 amino acids. Based on the CDR3 plus reference TRBV12-5 and TRBJ1-6, the full variable domain is DARVTQTPRHKVTEMGQEVTMRCQPILGHNTVFWYRQTMMQGLELLAYFRNRAPLDDSGMPKDRFSAEMPDATLATLKIQPSEPRDSAVYFCASGLPHPSGGHNSPLHFGNGTRLTVT.

This chain connects TRBV6-4 to TRBJ1-1; D unresolved. The length of the CDR3 is 13 residues. Germline CDR1 reads MRHNA; CDR2 reads SNTAGT. Trimming stripped 4 bases from V and 0 bases from J, with 6 bases between. Here the CDR3 DNA reads TGTGCCAGCAGTGTGGCCTTGAACACTGAAGCTTTCTTT. This encodes CASSVALNTEAFF.

The chain links TRBV19 to TRBJ2-7, with TRBD2 as a possible D gene (6 bases). CDR1 and CDR2 from the germline V gene are LNHDA and SQIVND (reference sequence). Between the trimmed V and J ends, which lost 3 bases and 0 bases, there was a span of 12 bases. The CDR3 consists of 15 residues. CDR3 region: CASSILTGSSYEQYF. The CDR3 DNA reads as TGTGCCAGTAGTATCCTTACCGGGAGCTCCTACGAGCAGTACTTC.

The count of this clone is one. V is TRBV6-6 and J is TRBJ2-5, with no clear D. CDR1 is MNHNY and CDR2 is SVGAGI in the germline V gene (reference sequence). The germline V and J ends were trimmed by 1 base and 2 bases, with 8 bases remaining between them. The CDR3 totals 14 residues. CDR3 sequence: CASSYLHIQETQYF. In nucleotides, the CDR3 is TGTGCCAGCAGTTACTTACACATACAAGAGACCCAGTACTTC.

The chain uses TRBV4-2 and TRBJ1-4, with TRBD1 identical over 9 bases. CDR3 length: 17 amino acids. V shed 1 base, J shed 7 bases, and the junction held 10 bases outside the gene matches. CDR1 and CDR2 from the germline V gene are LGHNA and YNFKEQ. The DNA for the CDR3 is TGTGCCAGCAGCCAAGGGGGGGCCGGGACAGGGACTGAAAAACTGTTTTTT. Residues: CASSQGGAGTGTEKLFF.

This clone was recorded a few times. The J gene is TRBJ1-6, the V gene TRBV30; tentative D call: TRBD1 (5 bases). Germline V gene lookup returns CDR1 GTSNPN and CDR2 SVGIG (reference sequence). V was trimmed by 5 bases and J by 11 bases, leaving 13 bases between them. The CDR3 sequence is 12 residues long. The CDR3 DNA reads as TGTGCCTGGCTCCCTCGGGGGGCACCCCTCCACTTT. The encoded protein is CAWLPRGAPLHF.

This clone was seen a few times. This chain joins TRBV19 and TRBJ2-7; the match to TRBD1 covers 9 bases. The V segment lost 3 bases and the J segment 3 bases; nucleotides outside the gene matches: 6. This CDR3 region has 15 residues. Looked up from germline, CDR1 is LNHDA and CDR2 is SQIVND (reference sequence). CDR3 bases: TGTGCCAGTAGTATCACCGGGACAGGGAGCTACGAGCAGTACTTC. Amino acids: CASSITGTGSYEQYF.

This clone was counted between two and nine times. V is TRBV6-6 and J is TRBJ2-7, with D perhaps assigned TRBD1 or TRBD2 (5 bases each). The germline gives CDR1 MNHNY, CDR2 SVGAGI (reference sequence). Trimming stripped 5 bases from V and 5 bases from J, with 10 bases between. The CDR3 consists of 12 residues. The CDR3: CASSTGPHEQYF. As DNA, the CDR3 is TGTGCCAGCAGTACGGGACCCCACGAGCAGTACTTC.

The rearrangement joins TRBV5-5 to TRBJ2-7, with D tentatively TRBD1 (5 bases). CDR3 size: 14 residues. Germline CDR1 is SGHKS and CDR2 is YYEKEE (reference sequence). V lost 0 bases, J lost 6 bases, and 13 bases lay in between. The CDR3 sequence: CASSLEAYQGEQYF. The CDR3 region has the DNA TGTGCCAGCAGCTTGGAAGCATATCAGGGCGAGCAGTACTTC.

The V call is TRBV28, the J call TRBJ2-1; D call uncertain. The V and J ends lost 7 bases and 2 bases respectively, with 18 bases between them. CDR1 MDHEN and CDR2 SYDVKM come from the germline V gene. The CDR3 totals 16 residues. This chain's CDR3 is CASTPNPGSTYNEQFF. The CDR3 nucleotides read TGTGCCAGCACCCCCAACCCAGGTTCCACCTACAATGAGCAGTTCTTC.

The rearrangement links TRBV7-2 to TRBJ2-1; D is ambiguous. The CDR3 totals 14 residues. Germline V gives CDR1 SGHTA, CDR2 FQGNSA. V lost 6 bases, J lost 3 bases, and 12 bases lay in between. CDR3 DNA: TGTGCCAGCAGACCCTCGGTAGGCTACAATGAGCAGTTCTTC. Protein sequence: CASRPSVGYNEQFF.

The chain links TRBV5-6 to TRBJ1-1; 7 nucleotides line up with TRBD1. J lost 6 bases, V lost 4 bases, and 9 bases had no gene match. Germline lookup yields CDR1 SGHDT and CDR2 YYEEEE. The CDR3 consists of 14 residues. The CDR3 loop is CASSEGQRRAEAFF. In DNA form, the CDR3 reads TGTGCCAGCAGCGAGGGACAGCGCCGGGCTGAAGCTTTCTTT.

This chain links TRBV28 with TRBJ1-6, with 9 positions matching TRBD1. The V gene's germline CDR1 is MDHEN and CDR2 SYDVKM. With 5 bases clipped from V and 3 bases from J, the junction kept 14 bases outside the gene matches. The CDR3 loop spans 19 amino acids. As DNA, the CDR3 is TGTGCCAGCAGTCCCTACGGGACAGGGTCGGGTGTCTATAATTCACCCCTCCACTTT. Translating it yields CASSPYGTGSGVYNSPLHF.

The rearrangement uses TRBV19 and TRBJ2-7; no definite D call. Trimming removed 0 bases at V and 7 bases at J, with 10 bases between. Germline V gene data show CDR1 as LNHDA and CDR2 as SQIVND (reference sequence). The CDR3 has 13 residues. CDR3 sequence: CASSIDVSAEQYF. CDR3 DNA: TGTGCCAGTAGTATAGACGTCTCAGCGGAGCAGTACTTC. Full variable domain (rest looked up from reference TRBV19 and TRBJ2-7): DGGITQSPKYLFRKEGQNVTLSCEQNLNHDAMYWYRQDPGQGLRLIYYSQIVNDFQKGDIAEGYSVSREKKESFPLTVTSAQKNPTAFYLCASSIDVSAEQYFGPGTRLTVT.

A word on this clone: At one end, the junction sequence differs from germline, possibly due to a read error. CDR3 sequence: CAISESLGVSGANVLTF. CDR3 DNA sequence: TGTGCCATCAGTGAGTCTCTGGGGGTATCTGGGGCCAACGTCCTGACTTTC. The chain recombines TRBV6-1 with TRBJ2-6; D could derive from TRBD1 or TRBD2 (5 bases each). Germline assignment: CDR1 MNHNS and CDR2 SASEGT. This CDR3 spans 17 amino acids.

The chain employs TRBV7-2 and TRBJ1-5; 8 bases align to TRBD1. Germline CDR1 reads SGHTA; CDR2 reads FQGNSA. CDR3 length: 14 residues. V dropped 7 bases and J dropped 2; count of bases not matched to a gene: 4. The chain's CDR3 is CASNGQGGNQPQHF. DNA for the CDR3: TGTGCCAGCAACGGACAGGGTGGCAATCAGCCCCAGCATTTT.

CDR3 coding DNA: TGTGCCAGCAGTTTTCAGGGGCAGAAGGACACTGAAGCTTTCTTT. Translation gives CASSFQGQKDTEAFF. The chain carries TRBV28 and TRBJ1-1; D is perhaps TRBD1 (6 bases). Germline V gives CDR1 MDHEN, CDR2 SYDVKM. This CDR3 contains 15 residues. Trimming took off 3 bases at V and 3 bases at J, with 14 bases between the two ends.

This clone has a handful of counts. The chain employs TRBV28 and TRBJ2-7, with D perhaps being TRBD1 or TRBD2 (5 bases each). CDR1 and CDR2 from the germline V gene are MDHEN and SYDVKM. The CDR3 length is 14 residues. V gave up 2 bases and J gave up 1 base, with 9 bases separating them. CDR3 DNA: TGTGCCAGCAGTTTAGGGGACGGTTCCTACGAGCAGTACTTC. It codes for CASSLGDGSYEQYF.

J is TRBJ2-1 and V is TRBV6-6, with a weak D call TRBD2 (6 bases). The CDR3 extends over 11 amino acids. Germline V gives CDR1 MNHNY, CDR2 SVGAGI (reference sequence). V dropped 8 bases and J dropped 9 bases, with 11 bases sitting between them. The CDR3 region is CASWDLTEQFF. The CDR3 region has the DNA TGTGCCAGCTGGGACTTGACTGAGCAGTTCTTC.